The table lists the clone carrying this T cell receptor (beta chain) with many counts. Antigen: not known. The germline V and J ends were trimmed by 1 base and 6 bases, with 15 bases remaining between them. CDR1 is MGHRA and CDR2 is YSYEKL in the germline V gene. The CDR3 runs 15 residues. The data belong to a study of read filtering for tumor transcriptome and immune sequencing. Across the study: Mean patient age was roughly 72 years, range roughly 47 to 90; approximately 18 male, 14 female. Transcriptome libraries were built from DNase-treated RNA. RNA-seq yielded only roughly 75 to 1,300 TCR reads, IR-seq about 4 to 10.27 million.

Molecular barcoded adaptors covering alpha/delta and beta/gamma chains were used on approximately 400 ng RNA. TCRdb called the reads again in MiXCR, with one record for every CDR3 protein. This table holds tens of thousands of distinct CDR3 sequences, over 9.5% found once. Whole-study findings and limits: IR-seq captured clonotypes deeper and more reliably than RNA-seq.

Sequenced material: a population of CD138-negative cells sorted from bone marrow. The rearrangement joins TRBV4-1 to TRBJ1-2, with TRBD1 as a possible D gene (5 bases). The TCR sequence derives from a donor at least 40 years old with multiple myeloma. The CDR3 here is CASSQGMFQGDGYTF. CDR3 bases: TGCGCCAGCAGCCAAGGGATGTTTCAGGGAGATGGCTACACCTTC.